A single sample is the source of the 24 T cell receptor beta chains below, sequenced in a study of blood T cell repertoires in COVID-19 (TCRdb year 2020). Libraries were built with the immunoSEQ multiplex PCR assay. Drawn from immuneACCESS, this table holds only the in-frame rearrangements with V and J called that TCRdb kept. Clones are partly lost; checked studies trace under half to an unresolved V gene and leave the rest unexplained. The sample records over 25,000 clones, over 75% of which are singletons. In total, the top ten clones hold 17% of the sample. Sequencing used peripheral blood. The receptors derive from a woman aged 60 to 75 with active COVID-19.

This clone was observed a handful of times. The chain is built from TRBV5-4 and TRBJ2-7; 8 bases map to TRBD1. The CDR3 is made up of 13 amino acids. Germline trimming cut 4 bases from V and 5 bases from J; bases unmatched to any gene: 5. Germline CDR1 and CDR2: SGHNT and YYREEE (reference sequence). CDR3 region: CASSLDRVDEQYF. For the CDR3, the DNA is TGTGCCAGCAGCCTGGACAGGGTTGACGAGCAGTACTTC.

The chain uses TRBV5-1 and TRBJ2-2, with a possible D match to TRBD2 (5 bases). Germline CDR1 reads SGHRS; CDR2 reads YFSETQ. The length of the CDR3 is 15 residues. The germline V and J ends were trimmed by 2 bases and 4 bases, with 12 bases remaining between them. This chain's CDR3 is CASSFSDAGTGELFF. CDR3 in DNA: TGCGCCAGCAGCTTCTCGGATGCGGGCACCGGGGAGCTGTTTTTT.

V usage is TRBV7-9 and J usage is TRBJ2-6; 8 positions agree with TRBD1. Trimming cost V 5 bases and J 0 bases; bases outside gene matches: 12. The CDR3 sequence is 19 residues long. Germline CDR1 and CDR2: SEHNR and FQNEAQ (reference sequence). The CDR3 bases are TGTGCCAGCAGCCGTGCATCAGGGGGCGTCAGCTCTGGGGCCAACGTCCTGACTTTC. It specifies CASSRASGGVSSGANVLTF.

This clone was counted once. The gene calls are TRBV7-8 and TRBJ2-7; D is perhaps TRBD1 (6 bases). The germline gives CDR1 SGHVS, CDR2 FQNEAQ. Trimming removed 0 bases at V and 6 bases at J, with 15 bases between. The CDR3 has 15 amino acids. CDR3 loop: CASSLAPGLGAEQYF. DNA of the CDR3: TGTGCCAGCAGCTTAGCCCCGGGCTTGGGGGCCGAGCAGTACTTC.

This clone is a singleton in its sample. The chain links TRBV11-2 to TRBJ2-5; possible D gene TRBD1, 5 bases. The length of the CDR3 is 16 residues. In germline, CDR1 is SGHAT, CDR2 FQNNGV. With 5 bases removed from V and 1 base from J, the gap between germline ends came to 17 bases. CDR3 DNA: TGTGCCAGCAGCCTAGGAAGGACACCGGGCCAAGAGACCCAGTACTTC. This gives the protein CASSLGRTPGQETQYF.

V usage is TRBV5-1 and J usage is TRBJ2-1; TRBD2 is a possible D gene (6 bases). The CDR3 sequence is 14 residues long. Germline lookup yields CDR1 SGHRS and CDR2 YFSETQ. V lost 3 bases, J lost 3 bases, and 10 bases lay in between. The CDR3 region has the DNA TGCGCCAGCAGCTCGCAGGGAGGCTACAATGAGCAGTTCTTC. Translated, it gives CASSSQGGYNEQFF.

The J gene is TRBJ2-7, the V gene TRBV2; TRBD2 is a possible D gene (6 bases). The germline V gene has CDR1 SNHLY and CDR2 FYNNEI. CDR3 length equals 15 residues. Trimming left V 8 bases short and J 2 bases short, with 19 bases between. In DNA, the CDR3 is TGTGCCAGCTCATTATCCCGGAGGGGCACCTACGAGCAGTACTTC. Its protein is CASSLSRRGTYEQYF.

V gene TRBV29-1 combines with J gene TRBJ1-1; D is perhaps TRBD1 (5 bases). This CDR3 spans 14 amino acids. V was trimmed by 1 base and J by 0 bases, leaving 9 bases between them. Germline V gene lookup returns CDR1 SQVTM and CDR2 ANQGSEA. CDR3: CSVEGWGVNTEAFF. The CDR3 DNA follows: TGCAGCGTTGAAGGATGGGGGGTGAACACTGAAGCTTTCTTT.

This clone was counted once. This chain uses TRBV19 with TRBJ2-7; TRBD1 might be the D (7 bases). This CDR3 spans 16 amino acids. V was shortened by 1 base and J by 0 bases, with 13 bases between the two germline ends. The germline V gene encodes CDR1 LNHDA and CDR2 SQIVND (reference sequence). The DNA of the CDR3 is TGTGCCAGTAGTATAGGGCGGGGACAGACCTCCTACGAGCAGTACTTC. Translating gives CASSIGRGQTSYEQYF.

This chain links TRBV15 with TRBJ1-6; 9 bases agree with TRBD1. V shed 3 bases, J shed 2 bases, and the junction held 2 bases outside the gene matches. The CDR3 contains 16 residues. Germline V gives CDR1 LNHNV, CDR2 YYDKDF (reference sequence). The CDR3 is CATSSGQGTYNSPLHF. CDR3 sequence (DNA): TGTGCCACCAGCAGCGGACAGGGGACCTATAATTCACCCCTCCACTTT.

This clone was recorded once. This rearrangement joins TRBV18 to TRBJ2-5, with unresolved D. The V and J ends lost 3 bases and 0 bases respectively, with 5 bases between them. The CDR3 is made up of 13 amino acids. The V gene's germline CDR1 is KGHSH and CDR2 LQKENI. The CDR3 region has the DNA TGTGCCAGCTCACCTGCGTACCAAGAGACCCAGTACTTC. Its translation: CASSPAYQETQYF. Complete variable domain (other parts from reference TRBV18 and TRBJ2-5): NAGVMQNPRHLVRRRGQEARLRCSPMKGHSHVYWYRQLPEEGLKFMVYLQKENIIDESGMPKERFSAEFPKEGPSILRIQQVVRGDSAAYFCASSPAYQETQYFGPGTRLLVL.

The chain recombines TRBV5-1 with TRBJ1-1; unclear D gene. The V gene lost 0 bases and the J gene lost 5 bases, with 8 bases spanning the gap. Germline loops: CDR1 SGHRS, CDR2 YFSETQ. CDR3 size: 13 residues. The CDR3 nucleotides are TGCGCCAGCAGCTTGGGTTTGGAGACTGAAGCTTTCTTT. Amino acids: CASSLGLETEAFF.

In its sample, this clone was seen once. The CDR3 bases are TGTGCCAGCAGCTTTATTTCCGGGACCGGAGGGGAGGGGTACTTC. Amino acids: CASSFISGTGGEGYF. The rearrangement uses TRBV5-6 and TRBJ2-7; 7 nucleotides match TRBD2. Germline loops: CDR1 SGHDT, CDR2 YYEEEE. The CDR3 runs to 15 residues. Trimming at V came to 2 bases and at J to 12 bases, leaving 17 bases not matched to a gene.

This chain links TRBV18 with TRBJ2-2; TRBD2 is a possible D gene (5 bases). Germline V gene data show CDR1 as KGHSH and CDR2 as LQKENI. CDR3 length: 15 amino acids. Trimming took off 3 bases at V and 2 bases at J, with 10 bases between the two ends. This chain's CDR3 is CASSPGAQNTGELFF. The CDR3 DNA sequence: TGTGCCAGCTCACCGGGAGCCCAAAACACCGGGGAGCTGTTTTTT.

The rearrangement joins TRBV30 to TRBJ2-7, with 14 positions matching TRBD2. This CDR3 comprises 15 residues. Germline values: CDR1 GTSNPN, CDR2 SVGIG (reference sequence). The trim removed 1 base at V and 7 bases at J, leaving 6 bases unmatched. The CDR3 loop reads CAWSGGLAGVREQYF. In DNA form, the CDR3 reads TGTGCCTGGAGTGGGGGACTAGCGGGAGTTAGAGAGCAGTACTTC.

The gene calls are TRBV5-1 and TRBJ2-5; perhaps TRBD2 as D (7 bases). Germline CDR1 SGHRS, CDR2 YFSETQ. V gave up 5 bases and J gave up 5 bases, with 22 bases separating them. The CDR3 covers 16 residues. CDR3 region: CASRRRGGAFFETQYF. The CDR3 DNA sequence: TGCGCCAGCAGACGCCGAGGGGGGGCCTTCTTTGAGACCCAGTACTTC.

The rearrangement links TRBV19 to TRBJ1-2; D is unclear. Germline V gives CDR1 LNHDA, CDR2 SQIVND (reference sequence). Trimming took 6 bases from V and 5 from J, leaving 7 bases between them. CDR3 length: 11 residues. This CDR3 reads CASRAQYGYTF. CDR3 nucleotides: TGTGCCAGTAGGGCTCAATATGGCTACACCTTC.

This clone appeared once. The chain carries TRBV7-2 and TRBJ2-3; 9 positions agree with TRBD2. Germline CDR1 and CDR2: SGHTA and FQGNSA. The CDR3 contains 16 residues. Unmatched junction bases numbered 11, after V lost 5 bases and J lost 5 bases. The CDR3 nucleotides read TGTGCCAGCAGCCTCTTGTCGCGGGGGGGCAGAGATACGCAGTATTTT. Amino acids: CASSLLSRGGRDTQYF.

The CDR3, as DNA: TGTGCCAGCAGGGCTGACAGGGCTTCACCCCTCCACTTT. Protein sequence: CASRADRASPLHF. The chain carries TRBV27 and TRBJ1-6; 7 bases fit TRBD1. The CDR3 is 13 amino acids. Germline values: CDR1 MNHEY, CDR2 SMNVEV (reference sequence). Losses at the gene ends were 6 bases for V and 9 bases for J; bases not matched to a gene: 5.

V gene TRBV28 combines with J gene TRBJ1-6; tentative D call: TRBD1 (6 bases). This CDR3 is 15 amino acids long. V was pared by 5 bases and J by 7 bases, with 15 bases between. Per germline, CDR1 MDHEN and CDR2 SYDVKM. The CDR3 protein is CASSIIRQGNSPLHF. CDR3 in DNA: TGTGCCAGCAGTATAATCCGGCAGGGGAATTCACCCCTCCACTTT. The variable domain in full, with the rest retrieved from reference TRBV28 and TRBJ1-6, is DVKVTQSSRYLVKRTGEKVFLECVQDMDHENMFWYRQDPGLGLRLIYFSYDVKMKEKGDIPEGYSVSREKKERFSLILESASTNQTSMYLCASSIIRQGNSPLHFGNGTRLTVT.

A note on this clone: One junction end does not reproduce the germline sequence, and a read error may be involved. The chain carries TRBV28 and TRBJ2-3; 11 nucleotides align to TRBD2. The length of the CDR3 is 14 residues. Germline loops: CDR1 MDHEN, CDR2 SYDVKM. DNA for the CDR3: TGTGCCAGCAATTTAGCGGGAGGGCCCGATACGCAGTATTTT. This encodes CASNLAGGPDTQYF.

The genes are TRBV5-1 and TRBJ2-7; a possible D gene is TRBD1 (6 bases). In germline, CDR1 is SGHRS, CDR2 YFSETQ. The CDR3 sequence is 14 residues long. The V gene lost 0 bases and the J gene lost 5 bases, with 12 bases spanning the gap. The CDR3 nucleotides read TGCGCCAGCAGCTTGGGTGCAGGGGACAACGAGCAGTACTTC. It encodes CASSLGAGDNEQYF.

This chain connects TRBV5-1 to TRBJ1-1; the match to TRBD1 covers 8 bases. The CDR3 runs 13 residues. With 4 bases clipped from V and 4 bases from J, the junction kept 3 bases outside the gene matches. The germline V gene encodes CDR1 SGHRS and CDR2 YFSETQ. The CDR3 loop reads CASSLDRGTEAFF. DNA of the CDR3: TGCGCCAGCAGCCTAGACAGGGGCACTGAAGCTTTCTTT.

This clone has a single count. The same CDR3 arises from other DNA sequences in this sample as well. The genes are TRBV3-1 (or the pseudogene TRBV3-2) and TRBJ2-2; unclear D gene. The V end was cut by 1 base, the J end by 5 bases, with 5 bases between. This CDR3 comprises 13 residues. Germline loops: CDR1 LGHDT, CDR2 YNNKEL (reference sequence). The CDR3 here is CASSQVVTGELFF. CDR3 coding DNA: TGTGCCAGCAGCCAAGTAGTGACCGGGGAGCTGTTTTTT.